This T cell receptor (beta chain) originates from a study of tumor-infiltrating lymphocytes in primary liver carcinoma (dated by TCRdb to about 2017). Concerning the study at large: Hepatocellular carcinoma (four) or combined HCC and intrahepatic cholangiocarcinoma (one) was present in the five patients, who were three men and two women aged 30 to 69 years. The tumors of the five patients were staged as T1-T3 N0M0, with maximum diameters ranging from roughly 4.2 to 10 cm. Each sample produced roughly 3.65 to 7.13 million productive TCRbeta reads, and read depth showed no significant difference between tissue types. Across five regions of each liver tumor, along with adjacent normal tissue and blood, the study brought together TCRbeta repertoire sequencing, expression microarrays and whole-exome sequencing. A total of approximately 35 specimens from 5 patients, comprising some 25 tumor regions, 5 adjacent noncancerous liver tissues and 5 peripheral blood samples, were covered by TCRbeta repertoire sequencing. To link TCRbeta repertoire diversity with the local molecular phenotype, the approximately 27 tumor region samples were profiled using Agilent mRNA microarrays. Repertoires from technical replicates were highly reproducible, with mean shared-clone rates about 0.86 and correlation coefficients above 0.95.

Without any cell sorting, total RNA and DNA were co-extracted from approximately 20-30 mg of bulk tissue using the AllPrep DNA/RNA mini kit. Five patients with histopathologically diagnosed primary liver carcinoma underwent surgical resection in China between November 2015 and 2016. Patients had chronic HBV infection and were treatment-naive at sampling. Each tumor was sampled at five spatially separated regions: the tumor centre plus the superior, inferior, left-lateral and right-lateral poles. According to histology, viable tumor cells made up more than 85% of every tumor sample. Fresh tumor and adjacent tissue pieces were bisected; one half was stored in RNAlater at -80°C, the other sent for histology. CDR1 and CDR2, per the germline V gene (reference sequence), are MNHNY and SVGAGI. The CDR3 starts with the cysteine, ends with the phenylalanine, and has 15 residues. CDR3 DNA only is kept here, 45 bases in frame from base 1. V is pruned by 10 bases and J by 2 bases, leaving 12 bases of the junction without a gene match.

A constant-region primer and ProtoScript II reverse transcriptase were used to reverse-transcribe TCRbeta-specific cDNA from around 480 ng total RNA. The TCRbeta libraries were prepared through three rounds of nested multiplex PCR following a slightly modified ARM-PCR procedure. The first two PCR rounds used multiplex TRBV1-TRBV30 forward primers with a Cbeta reverse primer, each for around 10 cycles. Sample barcodes and Illumina adapters were added in a final 25-cycle PCR using Deep VentR polymerase. Before sequencing, amplicons between 200 and 500 bp were purified from gel using a QIAquick gel extraction kit. TCRbeta amplicons were sequenced on an Illumina HiSeq 2500 with 250-bp paired-end reads. In the authors' own workflow: Reads were quality-trimmed with Trimmomatic v0.33, and paired reads were merged with FLASH v1.2.11 to recover full CDR3 sequences. V, D and J germline segments were assigned to the rearranged TCRbeta sequences by MiGEC v1.2.1b. Clonotype statistics, along with Shannon-Wiener diversity indices, were calculated using VDJtools v1.0.0. Except for diversity analysis, only each sample's 250 most abundant clonotypes were used in subsequent analyses to reduce sampling bias. Using fastp at Q25 and MiXCR, TCRdb reprocessed the public reads and kept productive beta chains. Identical CDR3 protein sequences are pooled into one entry, listed with their most common genes and DNA. What appears here as the V and J calls and clone size reflects TCRdb's work, not the paper's. Recorded for this sample are some 100,000 distinct CDR3 sequences; about two thirds of them occurred a single time. The top ten hold less than 15% of the sample.

Comment on this clonotype: Its recognized antigen is unknown. The sample holds no much larger clone one base away, and base qualities are not on file.

What the authors observed across the whole study: With just 4 to 6 patients in the study, the authors point out that the findings should be validated in a larger study. Repertoire overlap was found to be higher between tumor regions (mean around 35%) than between tumor-adjacent (roughly 17%) or tumor-blood (about 15%) pairs, consistent with antigen-driven expansion. The top 250 clones accounted for a significantly greater share of the repertoire in tumors than in blood (p = 0.039). Comparison of CD4+ and CD8+ T cell repertoires was precluded by the use of bulk unsorted samples. Only about 8-25% of top clones were present in all five regions of a tumor, suggesting spatial heterogeneity of tumor-infiltrating T cells. Because sequencing covered only the TCR beta chain and unpaired alpha chains were not captured, true repertoire diversity is likely underestimated.

Material: liver tumor tissue from sampling region 2. The cell subset or site label here, explained by the study, means: tumor region T2, inferior pole. This sequence was found in a woman aged 55-70 years with primary liver carcinoma and hepatitis B virus infection. The rearrangement joined TRBV6-6 to TRBJ2-7, with TRBD2 matching 9 junction bases. The DNA is TGTGCCAACATCTCCGGGCTAGCGGGACCCTACGAGCAGTACTTC. It is translated as CANISGLAGPYEQYF.